The present T cell receptor (beta chain) was sequenced within a study of Graves' ophthalmopathy and Graves' hyperthyroidism. The authors amplified TCR beta CDR3 regions, and they did so from RNA transcripts for repertoire sequencing. The workflow started with a first-round RT-PCR run with HTBI primers and then moved on to a second-round multiplex PCR. TCRdb processed the multiplex PCR reads anew with MiXCR; each CDR3 protein has one entry. The sample consists of 20,000 to 30,000 distinct CDR3 sequences, 48% of them appearing once. The CDR3 covers 15 residues. V shed 5 bases and J 9 bases; nucleotides not matched to a gene: 11. The germline gives CDR1 MRHNA, CDR2 SNTAGT. People with hyperthyroidism were aged 18 to 65 and newly diagnosed, under 2 months' duration. This clonotype was recorded at least ten times.

The chain is built from TRBV6-4 and TRBJ2-1, with TRBD1 matching over 9 bases. Sequencing was done on a sample of peripheral blood. This TCR derives from an adult woman with stable Graves' hyperthyroidism. Written as DNA, the CDR3 is TGTGCCAGCAGTCTCTCCGGGACAGGGTTTGGTGAGCAGTTCTTC. Protein product: CASSLSGTGFGEQFF.